One TCR beta chain is described in this entry. Its antigen is undetermined. Time point described: blood 4 weeks post-SBRT, at nephrectomy. As for treatment: 15 Gy SBRT to primary tumor, nephrectomy 4 weeks later. Nephrectomy followed 15 Gy stereotactic body radiation by 4 weeks. With 3 bases removed from V and 4 bases from J, the gap between germline ends came to 7 bases. CDR1 and CDR2 from the germline V gene are SGHNT and YYREEE (reference sequence). This CDR3 spans 12 amino acids. Sequencing used immunoSEQ multiplex PCR; TCRdb keeps in-frame clones, though not all of them. The table lists 75,000 to 95,000 clones, around four fifths of them singletons. The data stem from a study of radiation and T cells in renal cell carcinoma. Study conclusions and caveats: In blood, top tumor clones expanded by 2 weeks, shrinking by 4.

The sequence was collected from a man in his fifties or sixties with renal cell carcinoma. This specimen consisted of blood, obtained from a patient whose treatment included radiotherapy and nephrectomy. The rearrangement joins TRBV5-4 to TRBJ1-2, with D tentatively TRBD1 (5 bases). DNA of the CDR3: TGTGCCAGCAGCTCAGACAGCTATGGCTACACCTTC. Amino acid sequence: CASSSDSYGYTF.